This TCR beta chain appears in the sequencing data of a study of PD-1 blockade in mismatch repair-deficient tumors. The study, taken as a whole, reports: Rapid post-treatment expansion, then contraction, generally preceding radiologic response, marked tumor-resident clones.

All patients were mismatch repair deficient, assessed by either PCR or immunohistochemistry. As to this clone: Its antigen remains unidentified.

Method: immunoSEQ multiplex PCR; TCRdb's copy keeps in-frame clones and lacks some. The sample gives 130,000 or so clones, 70% to 90% of which show up once; 13% is in the top ten. This CDR3 is 14 amino acids long. Germline V gene lookup returns CDR1 WSHSY and CDR2 SAAADI. Trimming pared 5 bases from V and 2 bases from J, leaving 11 bases between. This chain joins TRBV10-2 and TRBJ2-3; unclear D gene. The starting material was peripheral blood, obtained 44 weeks after starting pembrolizumab. The receptor comes from an adult with mismatch repair-deficient cancer. CDR3 nucleotides: TGCGCCAGCAGTCTAGTTACCTCCACAGATACGCAGTATTTT. It is translated as CASSLVTSTDTQYF.